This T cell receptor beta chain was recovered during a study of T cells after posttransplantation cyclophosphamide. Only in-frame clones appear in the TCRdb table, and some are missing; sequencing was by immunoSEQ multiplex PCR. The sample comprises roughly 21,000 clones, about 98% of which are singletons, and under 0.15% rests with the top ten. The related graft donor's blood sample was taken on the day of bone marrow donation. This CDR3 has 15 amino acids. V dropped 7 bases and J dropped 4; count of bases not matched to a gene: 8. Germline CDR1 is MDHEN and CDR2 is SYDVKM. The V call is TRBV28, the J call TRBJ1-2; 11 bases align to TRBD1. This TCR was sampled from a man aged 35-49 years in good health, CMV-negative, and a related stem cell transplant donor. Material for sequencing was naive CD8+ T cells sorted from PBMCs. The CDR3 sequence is CASTPQGQGVYGYTF. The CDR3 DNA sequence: TGTGCCAGCACCCCCCAGGGACAGGGGGTCTATGGCTACACCTTC.